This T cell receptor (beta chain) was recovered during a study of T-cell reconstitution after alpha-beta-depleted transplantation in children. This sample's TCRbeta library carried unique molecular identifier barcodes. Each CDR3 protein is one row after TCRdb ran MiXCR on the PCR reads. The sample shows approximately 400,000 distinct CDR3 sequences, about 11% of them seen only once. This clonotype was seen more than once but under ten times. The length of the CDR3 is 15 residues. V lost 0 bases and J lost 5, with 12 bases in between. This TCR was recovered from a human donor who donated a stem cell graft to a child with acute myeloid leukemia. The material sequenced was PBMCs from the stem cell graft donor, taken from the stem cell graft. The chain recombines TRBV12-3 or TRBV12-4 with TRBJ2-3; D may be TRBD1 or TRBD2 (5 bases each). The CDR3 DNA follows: TGTGCCAGCAGTTTAGCGGGACCAGCAATAGATACGCAGTATTTT. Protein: CASSLAGPAIDTQYF.